A selection of T cell receptor beta chains follows, all from one sample in a study of blood T cell repertoires in COVID-19. Clones were sequenced by immunoSEQ multiplex PCR, and TCRdb holds only the in-frame ones, with some missing. The sample consists of more than 200,000 clones, over 80% of them appearing once. Sequencing was carried out using PBMCs or T cells enriched from blood (not recorded which). Source of these receptors: a woman aged 25 to 39 who had been exposed to COVID-19. The CDR3 runs from the conserved cysteine through the conserved F or W. The D gene is left open where the match is weak. The size of a clone is reported for some rows only, either as once, few or many, or as a class for expanded clones.

>-|TRBJ1-3|TRBV9|-
CASSVGWRRTTGNTIYF
TGTGCCAGCAGCGTGGGATGGAGACGGACTACTGGAAACACCATATATTTT
>-|TRBJ1-3|TRBV7-9|-
CASSLGRVGNTIYF
TGTGCCAGCTCTCTCGGCAGGGTCGGAAACACCATATATTTT
>-|TRBJ2-1|TRBV5-1|TRBD2
CASRLTSGSTNEQFF
TGCGCCAGCAGACTTACTAGCGGGAGTACCAATGAGCAGTTCTTC
>-|TRBJ2-1|TRBV11-2|TRBD2
CASSLDIAGLNEQFF
TGTGCCAGCAGCTTAGATATAGCGGGTCTGAATGAGCAGTTCTTC
>-|TRBJ2-1|TRBV2|TRBD2
CASSALAGEVSSYNEQFF
TGTGCCAGCAGTGCCCTAGCGGGAGAGGTGAGCTCCTACAATGAGCAGTTCTTC
>once|TRBJ2-7|TRBV10-3|-
CAISESLNNEQYF
TGTGCCATCAGTGAGTCTCTGAACAACGAGCAGTACTTC
>once|TRBJ2-7|TRBV9|TRBD1
CASSVGGQGAYEQYF
TGTGCCAGCAGCGTAGGGGGACAGGGGGCCTACGAGCAGTACTTC
>-|TRBJ1-2|TRBV14|-
CASSPKGVTVNYGYTF
TGTGCCAGCAGCCCTAAAGGAGTCACCGTTAACTATGGCTACACCTTC
>once|TRBJ2-3|TRBV5-6|-
CASSYGLYPSTDTQYF
TGTGCCAGCAGCTATGGACTTTACCCTAGCACAGATACGCAGTATTTT
>few|TRBJ1-6|TRBV5-4|TRBD1
CASSTGVYNSPLHF
TGTGCCAGCTCTACAGGGGTCTATAATTCACCCCTCCACTTT
>-|TRBJ1-4|TRBV4-1|TRBD1
CASSQERGRDNEKLFF
TGCGCCAGCAGCCAAGAGAGGGGGCGCGACAATGAAAAACTGTTTTTT
>-|TRBJ2-4|TRBV19|-
CASRVPWPKNIQYF
TGTGCCAGTAGGGTTCCCTGGCCCAAAAACATTCAGTACTTC
>many|TRBJ1-1|TRBV5-1|-
CASSLVHNTEAFF
TGCGCCAGCAGCTTGGTCCATAACACTGAAGCTTTCTTT
>-|TRBJ2-1|TRBV27|-
CASSLYGGEQFF
TGTGCCAGCAGTTTATACGGGGGTGAGCAGTTCTTC
>-|TRBJ2-2|TRBV5-6|-
CASRSTGAGAGELFF
TGTGCCAGCAGATCTACAGGAGCCGGCGCCGGGGAGCTGTTTTTT
>-|TRBJ2-7|TRBV7-2|-
CASSVHRVSYEQYF
TGTGCCAGCAGCGTCCACAGGGTTTCCTACGAGCAGTACTTC
>-|TRBJ2-2|TRBV5-4|-
CASSYQLNTGELFF
TGTGCCAGCAGCTACCAACTAAACACCGGGGAGCTGTTTTTT
>-|TRBJ1-2|TRBV2|-
CASSDLAGAYGYTF
TGTGCCAGCAGTGACCTGGCAGGGGCCTATGGCTACACCTTC
>-|TRBJ1-6|TRBV29-1|-
CSVRDTYNSPLHF
TGCAGCGTCCGGGACACATATAATTCACCCCTCCACTTT
>-|TRBJ2-7|TRBV28|-
CASSPAQSYEQYF
TGTGCCAGCTCCCCTGCACAGAGCTACGAGCAGTACTTC
>-|TRBJ2-1|TRBV12-5|TRBD2
CASGFLGFVAGEPSSYNEQFF
TGTGCTAGTGGTTTTTTGGGGTTTGTAGCGGGGGAGCCGAGCTCCTACAATGAGCAGTTCTTC
>-|TRBJ1-6|TRBV5-1|-
CASSLEGGNSPLHF
TGCGCCAGCAGCTTGGAAGGGGGTAATTCACCCCTCCACTTT
>once|TRBJ1-1|TRBV19|TRBD1
CASRQGAVDTEAFF
TGTGCCAGTAGGCAGGGGGCTGTGGACACTGAAGCTTTCTTT
>once|TRBJ1-1|TRBV11-1|TRBD1
CASSPGTGGYGTEAFF
TGTGCCAGCAGCCCCGGGACAGGGGGCTATGGCACTGAAGCTTTCTTT
>-|TRBJ1-5|TRBV6-1|-
CASSVGSRKYGGLIEPQHF
TGTGCCAGCAGTGTAGGCTCAAGGAAGTATGGAGGGCTAATTGAGCCCCAGCATTTT
>-|TRBJ1-2|TRBV18|-
CASSPAGGVEGYTF
TGTGCCAGCTCACCAGCGGGGGGAGTGGAAGGCTACACCTTC
>-|TRBJ2-5|TRBV11-2|-
CASSSWTELTQYF
TGTGCCAGCAGTTCCTGGACAGAGTTGACCCAGTACTTC
>-|TRBJ2-1|TRBV6-4|TRBD2
CASSDEASGSLAQFF
TGTGCCAGCAGTGACGAGGCTAGCGGGAGCCTTGCGCAGTTCTTC
>-|TRBJ2-1|TRBV3-1/TRBV3-2|TRBD2
CASSHGLAGGRNEQFF
TGTGCCAGCAGCCACGGACTAGCGGGAGGGAGGAATGAGCAGTTCTTC
>-|TRBJ2-3|TRBV9|TRBD2
CASSPRLADLSTDTQYF
TGTGCCAGCAGCCCTCGACTAGCGGACCTTAGCACAGATACGCAGTATTTT
>few|TRBJ1-1|TRBV13|TRBD1
CASSPTRTGNRGTEAFF
TGTGCCAGCAGCCCAACTCGGACAGGGAACAGGGGCACTGAAGCTTTCTTT
>-|TRBJ1-1|TRBV19|-
CASSISVNTEAFF
TGTGCCAGTAGTATATCAGTGAACACTGAAGCTTTCTTT
>-|TRBJ2-1|TRBV2|TRBD1
CASSPGQGMYNEQFF
TGTGCCAGCAGTCCGGGACAGGGGATGTACAATGAGCAGTTCTTC
>-|TRBJ1-4|TRBV5-5|TRBD1
CASRRTGGSRTNEKLFF
TGTGCCAGCAGAAGAACAGGGGGCAGTCGGACTAATGAAAAACTGTTTTTT
>-|TRBJ1-1|TRBV18|-
CASSPSSNTEAFF
TGTGCCAGCTCACCGTCGTCGAACACTGAAGCTTTCTTT
>few|TRBJ1-1|TRBV14|-
CASSQQGLMNTEAFF
TGTGCCAGCAGCCAACAGGGCCTAATGAACACTGAAGCTTTCTTT
>-|TRBJ1-3|TRBV2|-
CASSLTAFLGNTIYF
TGTGCCAGCAGTCTGACTGCTTTCCTTGGAAACACCATATATTTT
>-|TRBJ2-7|TRBV5-1|TRBD2
CASSPAVSGGTYEQYF
TGCGCCAGCAGCCCGGCCGTGAGCGGGGGTACCTACGAGCAGTACTTC
>-|TRBJ2-5|TRBV4-1|TRBD2
CASSQAASREGETQYF
TGCGCCAGCAGCCAAGCTGCTTCGCGGGAGGGGGAGACCCAGTACTTC
>-|TRBJ1-5|TRBV7-8|-
CASSLVLGLQPQHF
TGTGCCAGCAGCTTAGTTCTGGGGCTTCAGCCCCAGCATTTT
>-|TRBJ2-5|TRBV11-2|-
CASSHPWGETQYF
TGTGCCAGCTCCCACCCCTGGGGCGAGACCCAGTACTTC
>-|TRBJ2-1|TRBV29-1|-
CSVEPRGSYNEQFF
TGCAGCGTTGAACCCAGGGGCTCCTACAATGAGCAGTTCTTC
>few|TRBJ1-6|TRBV6-5|-
CASNDRRPHSPLHF
TGTGCCAGCAACGACAGAAGGCCGCATTCACCCCTCCACTTT
>-|TRBJ2-5|TRBV7-2|-
CASSASGLHQETQYF
TGTGCCAGCAGCGCGAGCGGGCTACACCAAGAGACCCAGTACTTC
>-|TRBJ2-3|TRBV27|-
CASFDKPPPSADTQYF
TGTGCCAGCTTTGATAAGCCCCCTCCTAGCGCAGATACGCAGTATTTT
>-|TRBJ2-5|TRBV29-1|-
CSHKTSRGKETQYF
TGCAGCCACAAAACCTCGAGGGGGAAAGAGACCCAGTACTTC
>-|TRBJ2-3|TRBV5-1|TRBD2
CASSPDTGTSGTDTQYF
TGCGCCAGCAGCCCAGATACCGGGACTAGCGGCACAGATACGCAGTATTTT
>-|TRBJ2-7|TRBV5-5|-
CASSPINRVYEQYF
TGTGCCAGCAGCCCCATCAACAGGGTCTACGAGCAGTACTTC
>once|TRBJ2-1|TRBV7-9|-
CASSLPPRGVSYNEQFF
TGTGCCAGCAGCTTACCGCCGCGGGGAGTCTCCTACAATGAGCAGTTCTTC
>few|TRBJ2-2|TRBV11-3|-
CASSITSGNGELFF
TGTGCCAGCAGCATAACTAGTGGGAACGGGGAGCTGTTTTTT
>-|TRBJ2-5|TRBV28|-
CASSLGRVETQYF
TGTGCCAGCAGTTTAGGCAGGGTGGAGACCCAGTACTTC
>once|TRBJ1-1|TRBV29-1|-
CSVVGGINTEAFF
TGCAGCGTTGTCGGGGGGATAAACACTGAAGCTTTCTTT
>few|TRBJ1-2|TRBV7-9|-
CASSRGTEYGYTF
TGTGCCAGCAGCCGCGGGACGGAATATGGCTACACCTTC
>-|TRBJ2-1|TRBV11-2|TRBD2
CASSLDRGLAGSNEQFF
TGTGCCAGCAGCTTAGATCGAGGACTAGCGGGATCTAATGAGCAGTTCTTC
>-|TRBJ1-6|TRBV2|-
CASSEGWEDNNSPLHF
TGTGCCAGCAGTGAGGGGTGGGAGGATAATAATTCACCCCTCCACTTT
>-|TRBJ1-2|TRBV21-1|-
CASSNRVLRDRREANYGYTF
TGTGCCAGCAGCAATCGGGTACTTCGGGACAGGAGGGAAGCTAACTATGGCTACACCTTC
>-|TRBJ2-2|TRBV2|TRBD2
CASSATGGPTGELFF
TGTGCCAGCAGTGCAACGGGAGGGCCGACCGGGGAGCTGTTTTTT
>once|TRBJ1-1|TRBV5-1|-
CASIPGGSNTEAFF
TGCGCCAGCATCCCCGGGGGGTCAAACACTGAAGCTTTCTTT
>-|TRBJ2-7|TRBV25-1|-
CASIGGPPYEQYF
TGTGCCAGCATAGGAGGACCCCCCTACGAGCAGTACTTC
>-|TRBJ2-1|TRBV7-6|-
CASSFLPPAGAEQFF
TGTGCCAGCAGCTTCCTCCCCCCCGCGGGGGCTGAGCAGTTCTTC